Shown below are 25 T cell receptor beta chains from a single sample sequenced in a study of CD8+ T cells in alopecia areata. Extracted RNA was reverse transcribed into cDNA, the sequencing template. This table comes from immunoSEQ multiplex PCR, and its TCRdb copy is limited to in-frame clones, with some not included. This sample carries 90,000 to 130,000 clones, none of them present only once. The sequencing sample was made of lesional skin. The receptors come from a C3H/HeJ mouse with alopecia areata. MHC haplotype: H2-k.

A few counts support this clone. Gene names and germline refer to mouse. The observed sequence ends 4 residues before the CDR3 terminus, with the missing tail filled in from the germline J gene. The rearrangement uses TRBV19 and TRBJ2-5; 12 nucleotides line up with TRBD1. Germline V gene sequence: CDR1 FNHDT, CDR2 SITEND (reference sequence). The CDR3 spans 15 residues. V was pared by 7 bases and J by 0 bases, with 3 bases of the junction left unmatched. The DNA read from the CDR3 is TGTGCCAGCGGGACAGGGGGCTTTAACCAAGAC. Translating gives CASGTGGFNQD. The CDR3 as a whole reads CASGTGGFNQDTQYF.

This clone was observed a few times. Gene names follow the mouse nomenclature. The CDR3 end is not reached by the read, which stops 4 residues before it; the germline J gene fills it in. The rearrangement uses TRBV13-3 and TRBJ2-5; 7 bases match TRBD1. Trimming cost V 1 base and J 2 bases; bases outside gene matches: 4. From germline, CDR1 is NNHDY and CDR2 SYVADS. The CDR3 is made up of 15 amino acids. CDR3 DNA, as far as it was read: TGTGCCAGCAGTGATTATAGGGACAGCCAAGAC. Translated, it gives CASSDYRDSQD. The complete CDR3 protein is CASSDYRDSQDTQYF. Looking up the rest from reference TRBV13-3 and TRBJ2-5 gives the full variable domain: EAAVTQSPRSKVAVTGGKVTLSCHQTNNHDYMYWYRQDTGHGLRLIHYSYVADSTEKGDIPDGYKASRPSQENFSLILELASLSQTAVYFCASSDYRDSQDTQYFGPGTRLLVL.

This clone was seen a handful of times. Here the gene names and germline are mouse. The read gets to within 4 residues of the CDR3 end, and the germline J gene fills in the rest. This chain links TRBV17 with TRBJ1-4; possibly TRBD1 for D (5 bases). V gave up 3 bases and J gave up 4 bases, with 9 bases separating them. Germline V gene sequence: CDR1 MNHDT, CDR2 YYDKIL. This CDR3 is 14 amino acids long. The CDR3 here is CASSSGGVNERLFF. The CDR3 bases that were read are TGTGCTAGCAGTAGCGGGGGGGTCAACGAA.

This clone was seen more than once but under ten times. The listed TCRdb protein conflicts with the DNA translation at residue 14, and the protein shown is translated directly from the DNA. The gene names here belong to mouse. The read ends 3 residues before the CDR3 terminus; that terminus is restored from the germline J gene. The genes are TRBV13-3 and TRBJ1-3; 7 bases match TRBD1. Germline CDR1 reads NNHDY; CDR2 reads SYVADS. V lost 0 bases to trimming and J lost 0 bases; unmatched junction nucleotides: 6. This CDR3 has 17 residues. This CDR3 reads CASSDAPRGNSGNTLYF. The CDR3 DNA, read in part, is TGTGCCAGCAGTGATGCACCCAGGGGGAATTCTGGAAATACG.

Remarks on this clone: The genes are named according to mouse. The read ends 4 residues early relative to the CDR3; the germline J gene fills the gap. This sequence joins TRBV19 and TRBJ2-1, with 11 bases that match TRBD2. The V and J ends lost 5 bases and 0 bases, in that order; junction bases with no gene match: 4. Germline V CDR1 and CDR2: FNHDT, SITEND (reference sequence). The CDR3 is 16 residues long. The sequenced part of the CDR3 DNA is TGTGCCAGCAGCTGGACTGGGGGGAATAACTATGCT. Its protein product is CASSWTGGNNYA. In full, the CDR3 reads CASSWTGGNNYAEQFF.

This clone was recorded many times. The genes and germline here are from mouse. The read terminates 4 residues ahead of where the CDR3 ends, so the germline J gene completes it. The chain joins TRBV13-3 to TRBJ2-3, with D possibly matching TRBD2 (6 bases). CDR1 is NNHDY and CDR2 is SYVADS in the germline V gene. Trimming removed 3 bases at V and 1 base at J, with 9 bases between. The length of the CDR3 is 14 residues. The DNA read from the CDR3 is TGTGCCAGCAGTGCTGGGGTGGGTGCAGAA. Translating gives CASSAGVGAE. In full, the CDR3 is CASSAGVGAETLYF.

As to this clone: Gene names are the mouse ones. Coverage ceases 4 residues before the CDR3 finishes, and the germline J gene fills in the end. The chain uses TRBV13-3 and TRBJ2-5, with 10 bases aligning to TRBD2. CDR3 length: 17 amino acids. V trimming: 0 bases; J trimming: 2 bases; junction bases outside the gene matches: 6. The germline V gene has CDR1 NNHDY and CDR2 SYVADS. The CDR3 bases that were read are TGTGCCAGCAGTGATGACTCTGGGGGGGCGGGCCAAGAC. Translating it yields CASSDDSGGAGQD. From start to end, the CDR3 is CASSDDSGGAGQDTQYF.

The table lists this clone with a few counts. Genes here carry mouse names. The CDR3 end is not reached by the read, which stops 4 residues before it; the germline J gene fills it in. The chain uses TRBV1 and TRBJ2-7; 7 bases fit TRBD1. Germline V gives CDR1 NSQYPW, CDR2 LRSPGD (reference sequence). CDR3 length equals 13 residues. The covered CDR3 bases are TGCACCTGCAGTACGGGACAGATAAAT. As protein: CTCSTGQIN. The full CDR3 protein is CTCSTGQINEQYF.

A note on this clone: Germline and genes here are mouse. The read gets to within 4 residues of the CDR3 end, and the germline J gene fills in the rest. V usage is TRBV13-1 and J usage is TRBJ2-4, with a weak D call TRBD1 (7 bases). The CDR3 contains 14 residues. V shed 3 bases and J shed 2 bases, with 10 bases lying between them. Germline CDR1 reads NSHNY; CDR2 reads SYGAGN. The part of the CDR3 DNA that was read is TGTGCCAGCAGTGGCAGGGGGGTTCAAAAC. This encodes CASSGRGVQN. The full-length CDR3 reads as CASSGRGVQNTLYF.

As regards this clone: Germline and genes: mouse. The read gets to within 4 residues of the CDR3 end, and the germline J gene fills in the rest. The rearrangement joins TRBV13-3 to TRBJ2-2; 8 bases fit TRBD1. The V segment lost 7 bases and the J segment 1 base; nucleotides outside the gene matches: 0. The CDR3 sequence is 13 residues long. The germline V gene encodes CDR1 NNHDY and CDR2 SYVADS. CDR3 sequence reads: CASDRGNTGQLYF. Partial CDR3 DNA: TGTGCCAGCGACAGGGGAAACACCGGG.

As for this clone: The genes are named according to mouse. The read gets to within 4 residues of the CDR3 end, and the germline J gene fills in the rest. The chain has TRBV13-3 and TRBJ2-4; 8 bases align to TRBD2. CDR1 is NNHDY and CDR2 is SYVADS in the germline V gene. The CDR3 is made up of 15 amino acids. Trimming removed 3 bases from V and 2 bases from J; junction bases left unmatched: 5. The covered CDR3 bases are TGTGCCAGCAGTGCCCCGACTGGGGTTCAAAAC. Translating it yields CASSAPTGVQN. The full CDR3 sequence reads CASSAPTGVQNTLYF.

As to this clone: The protein given in TCRdb and the translation of the DNA differ at residue 11, and the sequence presented here derives from the DNA. Germline and genes: mouse. The read terminates 3 residues before the CDR3 end, so the remaining end is supplied by the germline J gene. The chain links TRBV31 to TRBJ1-3; 7 bases are a match to TRBD1. The CDR3 has 14 residues. Germline loops: CDR1 GKSSPN, CDR2 SITVG. Trimming took 3 bases from V and 3 from J; bases not matched to a gene: 5. CDR3 amino acids: CAWSPTGDGNTLYF. The sequenced part of the CDR3 DNA is TGTGCCTGGAGCCCCACAGGGGATGGAAATACG.

This clone was observed a handful of times. Each gene name is a mouse one. The missing CDR3 end, 4 residues past where the read stops, is filled in from the germline J gene. V gene TRBV19 combines with J gene TRBJ2-7; D might be TRBD2 (7 bases). This CDR3 is 14 amino acids long. From germline, CDR1 is FNHDT and CDR2 SITEND (reference sequence). The CDR3: CASSIFGGRYEQYF. The CDR3 bases that were read are TGTGCCAGCAGTATTTTTGGGGGGCGTTAT.

This clone showed up just a few times. Gene names refer to mouse genes. CDR3 bases read: TGTGCCAGCAGTTTCCCAGGTAGTGCAGAA. This sequence encodes CASSFPGSAE. The CDR3 in full is CASSFPGSAETLYF. V usage is TRBV14 and J usage is TRBJ2-3; no definite D call. The read terminates 4 residues ahead of where the CDR3 ends, so the germline J gene completes it. Germline V gives CDR1 SGHDT, CDR2 FRDEAV. V lost 1 base and J lost 0, with 6 bases in between. CDR3 length: 14 residues. Drawing the rest from reference TRBV14 and TRBJ2-3, the complete variable domain is EAGVTQSPRYAVLQEGQAVSFWCDPISGHDTLYWYQQPRDQGPQLLVYFRDEAVIDNSQLPSDRFSAVRPKGTNSTLKIQSAKQGDTATYLCASSFPGSAETLYFGSGTRLTVL.

A few counts support this clone. Genes and germline are mouse. The missing CDR3 end, 4 residues past where the read stops, is filled in from the germline J gene. The chain carries TRBV13-3 and TRBJ2-1; 13 bases align to TRBD2. V dropped 2 bases and J dropped 0; count of bases not matched to a gene: 5. This CDR3 spans 18 amino acids. The germline V gene has CDR1 NNHDY and CDR2 SYVADS. CDR3 bases read: TGTGCCAGCAGTGACCGGACTGGGGGGGCCCTTAACTATGCT. Translation gives CASSDRTGGALNYA. Given in full, the CDR3 is CASSDRTGGALNYAEQFF.

This clone showed up just a few times. Germline and genes here are mouse. The read ends 4 residues early relative to the CDR3; the germline J gene fills the gap. The chain recombines TRBV13-1 with TRBJ2-3, with 10 bases that match TRBD2. The CDR3 has 15 residues. In germline, CDR1 is NSHNY, CDR2 SYGAGN. The CDR3 DNA, read in part, is TGTGCCAGCAGTGACCCGACTGGGGGGTTAGAA. It encodes CASSDPTGGLE. The CDR3 in full is CASSDPTGGLETLYF.

As concerns this clone: Gene and germline names: mouse. The read comes to an end 4 residues before the CDR3 does, leaving the germline J gene to fill in the end. The genes are TRBV1 and TRBJ1-1; a possible D gene is TRBD1 (5 bases). The CDR3 contains 15 residues. Germline V gene lookup returns CDR1 NSQYPW and CDR2 LRSPGD (reference sequence). CDR3 protein: CTCSADILGEEEVFF. CDR3 bases read: TGCACCTGCAGTGCAGATATTCTGGGGGAGGAA.

This clone was counted only a few times. The gene names here belong to mouse. The sequenced fragment ends 4 residues before the CDR3 boundary, so the rest is inferred from the germline J gene. This chain uses TRBV3 with TRBJ2-5; 9 nucleotides line up with TRBD2. This CDR3 has 15 amino acids. Germline V gene lookup returns CDR1 SNHLY and CDR2 FYNGKV (reference sequence). J lost 2 bases, V lost 4 bases, and 4 bases had no gene match. The CDR3 bases that were read are TGTGCCAGCAGCTCGGACTGGGGCCTCCAAGAC. Protein: CASSSDWGLQD. The entire CDR3 protein is CASSSDWGLQDTQYF.

In this sample, this clone turned up a few times. Genes and germline are mouse. The CDR3 extends 4 residues past the end of the read, so its final part is completed from the germline J gene. This sequence joins TRBV31 and TRBJ2-7, with 7 bases lining up with TRBD2. Per germline, CDR1 GKSSPN and CDR2 SITVG. The CDR3 sequence is 12 residues long. This chain's CDR3 is CAWRSLGYEQYF. The part of the CDR3 DNA that was read is TGTGCCTGGAGATCACTGGGGTAT.

In the case of this clone: Gene names and germline refer to mouse. Here the CDR3 reads CASSSGLGGNQDTQYF. The sequenced part of the CDR3 DNA is TGTGCCAGCAGTTCGGGACTGGGGGGTAACCAAGAC. V is TRBV19 and J is TRBJ2-5; 12 bases map to TRBD2. The CDR3 is cut off 4 residues early in the read; its end comes from the germline J gene. Germline CDR1 reads FNHDT; CDR2 reads SITEND (reference sequence). J gave up 0 bases and V 4 bases, and 3 bases lay outside the gene matches. The CDR3 runs 16 residues.

About this clone: Mouse gene names and germline throughout. From the germline J gene comes the end of the CDR3, since the read stops 4 residues before it. The chain is built from TRBV16 and TRBJ1-2; 10 bases are shared with TRBD1. This CDR3 is 14 amino acids long. Germline trimming cut 5 bases from V and 3 bases from J; bases unmatched to any gene: 3. Germline lookup yields CDR1 SGHSA and CDR2 FRNQAP. The CDR3 here is CASSIGTGDSDYTF. Partial CDR3 DNA: TGTGCAAGCAGCATCGGGACAGGGGACTCC.

This clone appeared a few times. Mouse gene names apply. The CDR3 end lies 4 residues beyond the end of the read and is filled in from the germline J gene. This rearrangement joins TRBV19 to TRBJ2-7; 7 nucleotides agree with TRBD2. The CDR3 totals 13 residues. Germline-derived CDR1 and CDR2 are FNHDT and SITEND (reference sequence). Incomplete CDR3 DNA: TGTGCCAGCAGTCTGTTGGGGGGATAT. This sequence encodes CASSLLGGY. The complete CDR3 protein is CASSLLGGYEQYF.

Details on this clone: The database protein in TCRdb disagrees with the DNA translation at residue 9; the sequence shown here was translated from the DNA. Gene names refer to mouse genes. Read coverage stops 3 residues before the CDR3 terminus; the germline J gene supplies the remainder. This chain connects TRBV13-3 to TRBJ1-3; D ambiguous. With 7 bases removed from V and 3 bases from J, the gap between germline ends came to 8 bases. CDR1 and CDR2 (germline): NNHDY, SYVADS. The CDR3 has 12 amino acids. The part of the CDR3 DNA that was read is TGTGCCAGCGCCAGGAATGGAAATACG. The encoded protein is CASARNGNT. The whole CDR3 is CASARNGNTLYF.

This clone turned up a few times. Any gene name here is a mouse gene name. The part of the CDR3 DNA that was read is TGTGCCAGCAGTATAGGCGGGACTGGCTAT. Amino acids: CASSIGGTGY. The whole CDR3 protein reads CASSIGGTGYEQYF. The genes are TRBV19 and TRBJ2-7; 8 nucleotides agree with TRBD2. The CDR3 extends 4 residues past the end of the read, so its final part is completed from the germline J gene. After removal of 0 bases from V and 3 bases from J, the junction contained 2 bases not matched to a gene. This CDR3 has 14 amino acids. Germline CDR1 reads FNHDT; CDR2 reads SITEND (reference sequence).

As regards this clone: Gene names follow the mouse nomenclature. The read ends 4 residues before the CDR3 terminus; that terminus is restored from the germline J gene. The chain uses TRBV13-3 and TRBJ2-7, with 8 bases matching TRBD1. The germline V gene encodes CDR1 NNHDY and CDR2 SYVADS. With 2 bases clipped from V and 3 bases from J, the junction kept 4 bases outside the gene matches. The CDR3 covers 14 residues. The part of the CDR3 DNA that was read is TGTGCCAGCAGTGACGGACAGGGAGTCTAT. It codes for CASSDGQGVY. The entire CDR3 reads CASSDGQGVYEQYF.